This TCR beta chain came from a study of cytomegalovirus exposure and HLA in healthy donors. On the study more broadly: The approximately 120 validation repertoires were reported in a later analysis to have been generated on the same platform as the roughly 700 first-cohort repertoires. General study points: Under in vitro conditions, a few CMV-associated chains were confirmed as specific for CMV antigens. The authors listed 150 to 200 TCR beta chains as cytomegalovirus-associated.

The data were produced by immunoSEQ multiplex PCR, yet TCRdb's version contains in-frame clones alone and is incomplete. The profile shows roughly 300,000 clones, roughly 87% of them singletons. In regard to this clone: Its antigen is unknown.

Germline V gene lookup returns CDR1 SGHTA and CDR2 FQGNSA. This CDR3 has 15 amino acids. V was trimmed by 5 bases and J by 1 base, leaving 15 bases between them. The study drew the donors from its approximately 130-subject validation cohort, separate from the 666-subject first cohort. Input material: PBMCs. The J gene is TRBJ2-7, the V gene TRBV7-2, with D maybe TRBD1 (6 bases). The source of this sequence is a woman in her twenties or thirties in good health and CMV-seropositive. DNA of the CDR3: TGTGCCAGCAGCCCAGGGGCTGCCAGATCCTACGAGCAGTACTTC. This gives the protein CASSPGAARSYEQYF.